A single sample is the source of the 22 T cell receptor beta chains below, sequenced in a study of blood T cells in healthy people across ages. Primed by a sample-barcoded 5' primer and a J-beta primer mix, a second PCR proceeded for 7 to 11 cycles. TCRdb itself ran the 5' RACE reads through MiXCR, one entry per CDR3 protein. The top ten clones hold roughly 8% of a sample with around 1,700,000 distinct CDR3 sequences, about 28% of them seen once. Sample: blood. The receptors derive from a young woman in good health.

The chain uses TRBV13 and TRBJ2-3, with D possibly TRBD2 on 6 matching bases. The V gene's germline CDR1 is PRHDT and CDR2 FYEKMQ (reference sequence). The CDR3 spans 14 residues. V lost 7 bases and J lost 2, with 13 bases in between. In nucleotides, the CDR3 is TGTGCCAGCAACTTTGGCGGGAACACAGATACGCAGTATTTT. It is translated as CASNFGGNTDTQYF.

This chain joins TRBV9 and TRBJ2-7; TRBD1 agrees at 10 bases. V lost 3 bases, J lost 1 base, and 4 bases stayed unmatched. CDR1 and CDR2 from the germline V gene are SGDLS and YYNGEE. The CDR3 is 15 residues long. The CDR3 is CASSGGQGRSYEQYF. The CDR3 DNA sequence: TGTGCCAGCAGCGGGGGACAGGGGAGGTCCTACGAGCAGTACTTC.

The chain employs TRBV7-2 and TRBJ2-5; D possibly matches TRBD1 or TRBD2 (5 bases each). Trimming removed 3 bases from V and 1 base from J, with 12 bases in between. The CDR3 is made up of 15 amino acids. Germline-derived CDR1 and CDR2 are SGHTA and FQGNSA. CDR3 bases: TGTGCCAGCAGCTTGGGGTGGGGGTTCCAAGAGACCCAGTACTTC. Its translation is CASSLGWGFQETQYF.

This clonotype was counted only a few times. This rearrangement joins TRBV3-1 to TRBJ2-5; TRBD2 aligns across 12 bases. Trimming took 4 bases from V and 1 from J; bases not matched to a gene: 10. Per the germline V gene, CDR1 is LGHDT and CDR2 is YNNKEL (reference sequence). The CDR3 extends over 18 amino acids. CDR3 sequence: CASSRGLAGQISQETQYF. CDR3 sequence (DNA): TGTGCCAGCAGCCGCGGACTAGCGGGGCAAATTTCCCAAGAGACCCAGTACTTC.

Concerning this clonotype: Just one base apart from a much larger clone, this may be a read error. This CDR3 is CASSQGGTRRYEQFF. The CDR3 coding sequence is TGTGCCAGCAGCCAAGGTGGGACTAGACGATACGAGCAGTTCTTC. This sequence joins TRBV14 and TRBJ2-7; TRBD2 matches 8 bases. The J call may not be correct, given that the DNA end is closer to TRBJ2-1. Germline V gene lookup returns CDR1 SGHDN and CDR2 FVKESK. The CDR3 runs 15 residues.

The rearrangement joins TRBV12-3 or TRBV12-4 to TRBJ2-7; 9 bases match TRBD1. V lost 6 bases and J lost 2; bases outside the gene matches: 11. This CDR3 is built from 16 residues. DNA of the CDR3: TGTGCCAGCAGCCCGGCGACCGGGACAGGGACCTACGAGCAGTACTTC. This translates into CASSPATGTGTYEQYF.

The CDR3 loop reads CSARDSLAAQETQYF. The CDR3 DNA follows: TGCAGTGCTAGAGATTCACTAGCAGCCCAAGAGACCCAGTACTTC. The gene calls are TRBV20-1 and TRBJ2-5, with D possibly TRBD2 on 6 matching bases. CDR1 and CDR2 from the germline V gene are DFQATT and SNEGSKA (reference sequence). CDR3 size: 15 residues. The ends were cut back, 0 bases at V and 1 base at J, with 12 bases in the middle.

This clonotype was counted a few times. The chain carries TRBV24-1 and TRBJ2-2, with TRBD1 matching over 7 bases. CDR3 length: 16 amino acids. Germline V gene lookup returns CDR1 KGHDR and CDR2 SFDVKD. The V segment lost 3 bases and the J segment 5 bases; nucleotides outside the gene matches: 8. The CDR3: CATSDTTDRSTGELFF. As DNA, the CDR3 is TGTGCCACCAGTGATACTACGGACAGGTCGACCGGGGAGCTGTTTTTT.

The V and J genes are TRBV5-1 and TRBJ1-1; D remains unclear. The V gene's germline CDR1 is SGHRS and CDR2 YFSETQ. The V and J ends lost 0 bases and 1 base respectively, with 10 bases between them. The CDR3 sequence is 15 residues long. The CDR3 DNA is TGCGCCAGCAGCTTGGCCCCGGCCGCGAACACTGAAGCTTTCTTT. This codes for CASSLAPAANTEAFF.

A remark on this clonotype: The junction shows a germline mismatch at one end, possibly a read error. The CDR3 reads CASSSDYLSTDMQYF. In DNA, the CDR3 is TGTGCCAGCAGCTCCGACTATCTCAGCACAGATATGCAGTATTTT. This chain uses TRBV11-2 with TRBJ2-3, with D maybe TRBD2 (5 bases). CDR1 is SGHAT and CDR2 is FQNNGV in the germline V gene. CDR3 length: 15 amino acids.

V usage is TRBV28 and J usage is TRBJ2-1; TRBD1 aligns across 9 bases. The ends lost 5 bases at V and 10 bases at J; junction bases unmatched: 9. Germline CDR1 is MDHEN and CDR2 is SYDVKM. This CDR3 comprises 14 residues. The DNA of the CDR3 is TGTGCCAGCAGTGGGACAGGGAACGTCGACGAGCAGTTCTTC. It is translated as CASSGTGNVDEQFF.

This clonotype was observed a handful of times. This chain uses TRBV3-2 with TRBJ2-1; the table's D call TRBD1 went unverified against the DNA. TRBV3-2 represents a pseudogene. CDR3 length equals 10 residues. The CDR3 DNA sequence: TGTGCCAGCAGCCCCGGGGTCGAGTTCTTC. As protein: CASSPGVEFF.

This chain links TRBV3-1 with TRBJ1-3; D is unresolved. The germline V gene encodes CDR1 LGHDT and CDR2 YNNKEL (reference sequence). The V gene lost 0 bases and the J gene lost 0 bases, with 9 bases spanning the gap. This CDR3 spans 16 amino acids. In nucleotides, the CDR3 is TGTGCCAGCAGCCAAGATTCAGTTAGCTCTGGAAACACCATATATTTT. The encoded protein is CASSQDSVSSGNTIYF.

This clonotype has ten or more counts. The chain has TRBV12-3 or TRBV12-4 and TRBJ2-4, with TRBD1 matching over 7 bases. The CDR3 spans 11 residues. V lost 8 bases, J lost 11 bases, and 6 bases stayed unmatched. The CDR3, as DNA: TGTGCCAGCTCTACAGGGGTAGTTCAGTACTTC. This encodes CASSTGVVQYF.

This clonotype was found many times. The V and J genes are TRBV6-1 and TRBJ2-5, with D hard to call. Germline V gene sequence: CDR1 MNHNS, CDR2 SASEGT. This CDR3 is 12 amino acids long. The V gene lost 2 bases and the J gene lost 5 bases, with 6 bases spanning the gap. CDR3 sequence (DNA): TGTGCCAGCAGTGAATTTGCGGAGACCCAGTACTTC. It is translated as CASSEFAETQYF.

The chain is built from TRBV5-1 and TRBJ2-3, with D perhaps matching TRBD1 (6 bases). The CDR3 runs to 16 residues. The V end lost 4 bases, the J end lost 1 base, and 16 bases lay between the germline ends. Looked up from germline, CDR1 is SGHRS and CDR2 is YFSETQ. The CDR3 region has the DNA TGCGCCAGCAGCAGCACAGGGCGTTGGGGCACAGATACGCAGTATTTT. Protein: CASSSTGRWGTDTQYF.

This clonotype showed up just once. A read error may account for a junction end that differs from germline. The chain uses TRBV30 and TRBJ1-6; D is possibly TRBD1 (5 bases). The CDR3 has 14 residues. Germline CDR1 GTSNPN, CDR2 SVGIG (reference sequence). The CDR3 DNA sequence: TGTGCCCGGAGTCGAACAGGAGAAGGGTCACCCCTCCACTTT. It translates to CARSRTGEGSPLHF.

This clonotype occurred a few times. This chain joins TRBV20-1 and TRBJ1-2; D is ambiguous. Germline CDR1 is DFQATT and CDR2 is SNEGSKA (reference sequence). CDR3 length equals 13 residues. V lost 3 bases and J 4 bases, leaving 12 bases between the germline ends. The CDR3 reads CSARGRMGYGYTF. The CDR3 DNA reads TGCAGTGCTAGGGGTAGAATGGGCTATGGCTACACCTTC.

This clonotype has a count of ten or more. V and J are TRBV29-1 and TRBJ2-7; 7 bases fit TRBD1. The germline gives CDR1 SQVTM, CDR2 ANQGSEA. V shed 3 bases and J 3 bases; nucleotides not matched to a gene: 5. The CDR3 contains 13 residues. The CDR3 loop reads CSVELGQNYEQYF. CDR3 sequence (DNA): TGCAGCGTTGAGTTGGGACAGAACTACGAGCAGTACTTC.

This clonotype occurred a few times. The chain has TRBV7-9 and TRBJ2-3; 10 bases match TRBD2. V gave up 6 bases and J gave up 4 bases; unmatched junction bases: 7. The CDR3 consists of 15 residues. From germline, CDR1 is SEHNR and CDR2 FQNEAQ (reference sequence). The CDR3 sequence: CASRQAGGTADTQYF. CDR3 DNA: TGTGCCAGCAGACAAGCGGGGGGGACAGCAGATACGCAGTATTTT. Drawing the rest from reference TRBV7-9 and TRBJ2-3, the complete variable domain is DTGVSQNPRHKITKRGQNVTFRCDPISEHNRLYWYRQTLGQGPEFLTYFQNEAQLEKSRLLSDRFSAERPKGSFSTLEIQRTEQGDSAMYLCASRQAGGTADTQYFGPGTRLTVL.

Only a few counts were recorded for this clonotype. The V gene is TRBV12-3 or TRBV12-4, the J gene TRBJ2-2; no reliable D call. The germline V and J ends were trimmed by 7 bases and 2 bases, with 11 bases remaining between them. The CDR3 has 14 residues. CDR3 loop: CASKAVLNTGELFF. As DNA, the CDR3 is TGTGCCAGCAAGGCAGTACTAAACACCGGGGAGCTGTTTTTT.

Remarks on this clonotype: A read error may produce the germline difference seen at one junction end. The V call is TRBV5-1, the J call TRBJ2-2, with a possible D match to TRBD2 (6 bases). In germline, CDR1 is SGHRS, CDR2 YFSETQ. The CDR3 runs 15 residues. The CDR3 DNA sequence: TGCGCCAGCAGCTTGATGGCGGAGGGCACCGGGGAGCGGTTTTTT. It codes for CASSLMAEGTGERFF.